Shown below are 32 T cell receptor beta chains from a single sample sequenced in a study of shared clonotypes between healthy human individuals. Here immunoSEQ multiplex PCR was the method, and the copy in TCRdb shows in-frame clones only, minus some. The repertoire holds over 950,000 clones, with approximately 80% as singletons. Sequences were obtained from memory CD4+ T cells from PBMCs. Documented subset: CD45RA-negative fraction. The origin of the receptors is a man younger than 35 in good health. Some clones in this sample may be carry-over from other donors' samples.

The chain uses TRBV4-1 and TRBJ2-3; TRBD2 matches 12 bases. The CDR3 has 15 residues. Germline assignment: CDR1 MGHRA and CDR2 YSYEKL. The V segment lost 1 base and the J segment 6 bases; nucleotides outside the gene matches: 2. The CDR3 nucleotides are TGCGCCAGCAGCCAAGGAGGGACTAGCGGGGATACGCAGTATTTT. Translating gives CASSQGGTSGDTQYF.

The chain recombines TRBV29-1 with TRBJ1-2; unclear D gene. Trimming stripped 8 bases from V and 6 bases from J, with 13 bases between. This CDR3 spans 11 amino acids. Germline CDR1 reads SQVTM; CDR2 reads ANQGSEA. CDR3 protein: CSTGQTDGYTF. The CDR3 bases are TGCAGCACGGGCCAGACGGATGGCTACACCTTC.

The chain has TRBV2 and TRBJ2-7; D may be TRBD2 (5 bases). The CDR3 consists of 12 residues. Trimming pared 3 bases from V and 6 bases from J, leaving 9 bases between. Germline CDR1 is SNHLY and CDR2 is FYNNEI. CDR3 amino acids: CASSDSGFEQYF. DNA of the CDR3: TGTGCCAGCAGTGATTCGGGATTCGAGCAGTACTTC.

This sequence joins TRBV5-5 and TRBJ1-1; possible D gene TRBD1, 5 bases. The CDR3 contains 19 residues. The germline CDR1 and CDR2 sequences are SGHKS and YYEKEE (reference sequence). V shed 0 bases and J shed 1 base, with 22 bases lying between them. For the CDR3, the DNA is TGTGCCAGCAGCTTGGTGCAGGGAGGTCTGCGCTTTGGGAACACTGAAGCTTTCTTT. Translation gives CASSLVQGGLRFGNTEAFF.

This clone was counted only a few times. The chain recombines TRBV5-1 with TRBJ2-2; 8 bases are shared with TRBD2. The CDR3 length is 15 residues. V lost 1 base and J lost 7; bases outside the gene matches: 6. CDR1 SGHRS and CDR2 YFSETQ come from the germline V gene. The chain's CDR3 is CASSLIGRAVGELFF. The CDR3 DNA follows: TGCGCCAGCAGCTTGATCGGGAGGGCCGTCGGGGAGCTGTTTTTT.

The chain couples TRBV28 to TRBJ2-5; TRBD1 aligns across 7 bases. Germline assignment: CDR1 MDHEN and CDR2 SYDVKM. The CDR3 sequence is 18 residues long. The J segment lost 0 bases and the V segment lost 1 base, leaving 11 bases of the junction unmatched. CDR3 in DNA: TGTGCCAGCAGTTTATTAGGGGGTGGGACAGCGAACCAAGAGACCCAGTACTTC. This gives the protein CASSLLGGGTANQETQYF.

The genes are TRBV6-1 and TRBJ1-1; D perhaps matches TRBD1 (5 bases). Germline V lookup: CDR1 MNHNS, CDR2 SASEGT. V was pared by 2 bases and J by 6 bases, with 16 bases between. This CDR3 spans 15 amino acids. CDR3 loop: CASSELSAGRAEAFF. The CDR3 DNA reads TGTGCCAGCAGTGAACTCTCGGCAGGGAGGGCTGAAGCTTTCTTT.

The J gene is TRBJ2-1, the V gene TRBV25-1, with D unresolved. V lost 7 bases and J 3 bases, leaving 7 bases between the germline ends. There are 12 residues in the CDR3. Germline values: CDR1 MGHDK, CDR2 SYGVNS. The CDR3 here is CASNGFYNEQFF. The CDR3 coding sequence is TGTGCCAGCAATGGGTTCTACAATGAGCAGTTCTTC.

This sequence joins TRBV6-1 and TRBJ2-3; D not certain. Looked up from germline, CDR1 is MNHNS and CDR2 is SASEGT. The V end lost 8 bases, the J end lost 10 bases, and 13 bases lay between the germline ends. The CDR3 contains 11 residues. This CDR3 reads CASGSSISQYF. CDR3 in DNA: TGTGCCAGCGGGTCTTCCATATCGCAGTATTTT.

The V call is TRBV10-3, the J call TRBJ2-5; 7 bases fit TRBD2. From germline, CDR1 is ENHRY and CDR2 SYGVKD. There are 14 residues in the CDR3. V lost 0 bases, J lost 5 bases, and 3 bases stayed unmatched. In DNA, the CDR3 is TGTGCCATCAGTGAGTCACTAGCGCGGGAGACCCAGTACTTC. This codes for CAISESLARETQYF.

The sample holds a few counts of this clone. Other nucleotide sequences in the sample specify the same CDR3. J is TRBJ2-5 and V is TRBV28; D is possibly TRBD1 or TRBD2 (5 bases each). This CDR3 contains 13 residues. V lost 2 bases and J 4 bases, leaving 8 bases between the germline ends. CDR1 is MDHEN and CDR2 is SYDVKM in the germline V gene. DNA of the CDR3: TGTGCCAGCAGTTTACGGGGCGCAGAGACCCAGTACTTC. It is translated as CASSLRGAETQYF.

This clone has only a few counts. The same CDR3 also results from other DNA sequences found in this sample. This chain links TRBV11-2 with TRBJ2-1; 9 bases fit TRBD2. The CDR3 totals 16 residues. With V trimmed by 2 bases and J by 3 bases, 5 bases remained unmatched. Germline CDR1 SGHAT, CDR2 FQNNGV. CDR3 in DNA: TGTGCCAGCAGCTTACGTCTAGCGGGGATCTACAATGAGCAGTTCTTC. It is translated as CASSLRLAGIYNEQFF.

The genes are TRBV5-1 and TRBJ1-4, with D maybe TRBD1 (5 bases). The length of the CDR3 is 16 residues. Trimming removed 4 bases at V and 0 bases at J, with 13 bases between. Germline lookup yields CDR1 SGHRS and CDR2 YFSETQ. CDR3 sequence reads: CASSPGGTTTNEKLFF. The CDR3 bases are TGCGCCAGCAGCCCGGGGGGTACTACAACTAATGAAAAACTGTTTTTT.

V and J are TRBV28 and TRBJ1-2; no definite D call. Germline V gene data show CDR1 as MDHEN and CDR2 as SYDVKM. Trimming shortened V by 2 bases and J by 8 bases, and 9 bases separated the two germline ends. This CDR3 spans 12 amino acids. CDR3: CASSLRALGYTF. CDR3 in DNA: TGTGCCAGCAGTTTACGGGCCTTAGGCTACACCTTC.

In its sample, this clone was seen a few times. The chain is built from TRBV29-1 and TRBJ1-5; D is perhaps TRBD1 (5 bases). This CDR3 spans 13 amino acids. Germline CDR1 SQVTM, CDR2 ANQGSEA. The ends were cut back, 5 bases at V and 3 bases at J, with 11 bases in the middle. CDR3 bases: TGCAGCGTTTCGGGGCAATACAATCAGCCCCAGCATTTT. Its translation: CSVSGQYNQPQHF.

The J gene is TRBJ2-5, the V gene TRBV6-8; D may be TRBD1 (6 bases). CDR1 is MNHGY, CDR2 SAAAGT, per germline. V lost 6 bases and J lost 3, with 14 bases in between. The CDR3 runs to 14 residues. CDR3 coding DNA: TGTGCCAGCAGCGCACAGGGTTTCAAAGAGACCCAGTACTTC. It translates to CASSAQGFKETQYF.

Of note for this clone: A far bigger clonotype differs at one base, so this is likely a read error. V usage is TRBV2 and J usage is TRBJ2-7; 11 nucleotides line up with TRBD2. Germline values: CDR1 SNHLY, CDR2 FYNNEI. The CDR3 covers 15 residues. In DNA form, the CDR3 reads TGTGTCACACCCGGGGCTAGCGGGAGGTCCTACGAGCAGTACTTC. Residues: CVTPGASGRSYEQYF.

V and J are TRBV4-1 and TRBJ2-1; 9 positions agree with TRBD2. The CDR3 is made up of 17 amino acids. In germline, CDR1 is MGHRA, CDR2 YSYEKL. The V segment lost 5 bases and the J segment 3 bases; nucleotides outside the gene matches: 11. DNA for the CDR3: TGCGCCAGCAGCTTATCCGGGGGTAGCGGGAGCTACAATGAGCAGTTCTTC. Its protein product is CASSLSGGSGSYNEQFF.

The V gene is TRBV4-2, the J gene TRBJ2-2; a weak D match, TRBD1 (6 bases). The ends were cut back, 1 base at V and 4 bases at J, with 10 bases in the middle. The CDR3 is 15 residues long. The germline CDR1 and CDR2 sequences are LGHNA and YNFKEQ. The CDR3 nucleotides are TGTGCCAGCAGCCAAGCAGGGGCTATCACCGGGGAGCTGTTTTTT. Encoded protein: CASSQAGAITGELFF.

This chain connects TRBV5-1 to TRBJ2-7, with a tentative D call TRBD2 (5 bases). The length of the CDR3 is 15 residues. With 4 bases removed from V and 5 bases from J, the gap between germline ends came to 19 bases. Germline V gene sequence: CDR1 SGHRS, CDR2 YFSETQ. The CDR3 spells CASSLPRGNANEQYF. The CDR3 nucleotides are TGCGCCAGCAGCCTGCCCCGAGGGAATGCAAACGAGCAGTACTTC.

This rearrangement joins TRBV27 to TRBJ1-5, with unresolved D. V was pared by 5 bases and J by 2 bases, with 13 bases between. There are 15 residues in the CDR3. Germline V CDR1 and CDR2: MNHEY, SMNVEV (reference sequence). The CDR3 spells CASSHSYKGNQPQHF. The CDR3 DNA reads TGTGCCAGCAGTCACAGCTACAAGGGCAATCAGCCCCAGCATTTT.

CDR3 sequence (DNA): TGTGCCAGCACCGCCGAGGGGACAGTAGCGAATACGCAGTATTTT. Protein: CASTAEGTVANTQYF. The V and J genes are TRBV6-7 and TRBJ2-3, with 7 nucleotides matching TRBD1. TRBV6-7 is assigned to the ORF class and has an uncertain function. This CDR3 region has 15 residues. After removal of 7 bases from V and 7 bases from J, the junction contained 14 bases not matched to a gene.

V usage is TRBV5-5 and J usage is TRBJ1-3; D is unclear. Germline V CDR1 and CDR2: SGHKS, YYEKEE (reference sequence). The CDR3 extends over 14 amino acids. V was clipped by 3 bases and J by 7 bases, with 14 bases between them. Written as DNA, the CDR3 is TGTGCCAGCAGCTCTACCCGGGGTAGTAACACCATATATTTT. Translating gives CASSSTRGSNTIYF.

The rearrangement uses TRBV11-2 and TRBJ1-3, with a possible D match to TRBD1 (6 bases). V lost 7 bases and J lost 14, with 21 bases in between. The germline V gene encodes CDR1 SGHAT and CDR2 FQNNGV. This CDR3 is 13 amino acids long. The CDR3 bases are TGTGCCAGCACCCCGATTCGGACAGCCGGTCTATATTTT. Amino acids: CASTPIRTAGLYF. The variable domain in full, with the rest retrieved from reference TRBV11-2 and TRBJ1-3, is EAGVAQSPRYKIIEKRQSVAFWCNPISGHATLYWYQQILGQGPKLLIQFQNNGVVDDSQLPKDRFSAERLKGVDSTLKIQPAKLEDSAVYLCASTPIRTAGLYFGEGSWLTVV.

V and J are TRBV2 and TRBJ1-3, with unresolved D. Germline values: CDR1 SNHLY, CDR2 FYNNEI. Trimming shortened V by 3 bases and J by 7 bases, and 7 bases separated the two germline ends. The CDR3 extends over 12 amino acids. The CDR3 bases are TGTGCCAGCAGTGAGATGAGTAACACCATATATTTT. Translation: CASSEMSNTIYF.

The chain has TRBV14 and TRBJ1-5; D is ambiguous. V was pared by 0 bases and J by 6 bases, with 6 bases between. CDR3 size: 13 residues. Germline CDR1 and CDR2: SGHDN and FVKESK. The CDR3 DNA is TGTGCCAGCAGCCAAGATCGGAGTCAGCCCCAGCATTTT. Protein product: CASSQDRSQPQHF. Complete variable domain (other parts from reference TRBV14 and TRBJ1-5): EAGVTQFPSHSVIEKGQTVTLRCDPISGHDNLYWYRRVMGKEIKFLLHFVKESKQDESGMPNNRFLAERTGGTYSTLKVQPAELEDSGVYFCASSQDRSQPQHFGDGTRLSIL.

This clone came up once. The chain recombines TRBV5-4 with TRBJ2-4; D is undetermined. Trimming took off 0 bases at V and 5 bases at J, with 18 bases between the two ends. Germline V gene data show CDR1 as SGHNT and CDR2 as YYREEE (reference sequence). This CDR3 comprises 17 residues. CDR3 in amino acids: CASSLGSGMLSENIQYF. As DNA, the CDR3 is TGTGCCAGCAGCTTGGGTTCCGGTATGCTTTCAGAAAACATTCAGTACTTC.

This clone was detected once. CDR3 sequence: CASSSTGTLSYGYTF. Written as DNA, the CDR3 is TGCGCCAGCAGCTCAACAGGGACCCTGTCGTATGGCTACACCTTC. The chain is built from TRBV5-1 and TRBJ1-2, with D maybe TRBD1 (6 bases). The CDR3 has 15 amino acids. Germline V gives CDR1 SGHRS, CDR2 YFSETQ. V shed 3 bases and J shed 5 bases, with 17 bases lying between them.

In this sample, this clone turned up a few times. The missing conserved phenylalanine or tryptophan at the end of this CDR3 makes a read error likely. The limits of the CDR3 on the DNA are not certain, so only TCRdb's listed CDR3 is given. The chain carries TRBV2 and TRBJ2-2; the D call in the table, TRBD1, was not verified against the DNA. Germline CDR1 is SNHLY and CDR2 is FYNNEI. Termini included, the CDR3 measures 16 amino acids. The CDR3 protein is CASSGTGVGLTGEPFS.

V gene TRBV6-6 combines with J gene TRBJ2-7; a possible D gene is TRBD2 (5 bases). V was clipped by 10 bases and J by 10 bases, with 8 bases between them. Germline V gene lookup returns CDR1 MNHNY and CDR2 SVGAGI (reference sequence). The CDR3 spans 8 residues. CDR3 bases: TGTGCCACCGGAGGCCAGTACTTC. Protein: CATGGQYF.

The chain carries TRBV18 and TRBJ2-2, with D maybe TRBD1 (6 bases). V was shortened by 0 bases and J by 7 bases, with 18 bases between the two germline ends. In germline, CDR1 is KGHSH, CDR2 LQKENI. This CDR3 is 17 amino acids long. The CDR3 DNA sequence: TGTGCCAGCTCACCACCAGTCGGCAGGGGTTCTGTCGGGGAGCTGTTTTTT. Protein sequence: CASSPPVGRGSVGELFF.

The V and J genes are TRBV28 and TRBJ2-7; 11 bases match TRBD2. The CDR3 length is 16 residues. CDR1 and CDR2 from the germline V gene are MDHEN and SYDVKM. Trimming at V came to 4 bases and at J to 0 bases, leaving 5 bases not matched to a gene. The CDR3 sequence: CASSSTSGIPSYEQYF. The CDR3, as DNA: TGTGCCAGCAGTTCGACTAGCGGGATCCCCTCCTACGAGCAGTACTTC.